These T cell receptor beta chains were read from a single sample in a study of patients and donors after allogeneic stem cell transplantation. MiXCR, run by TCRdb on the RT-PCR reads, gives a single entry per CDR3 protein. This table has roughly 960,000 distinct CDR3 sequences, more than 15% appearing once. Sequencing was done on a sample of blood, either unsorted or a sorted T cell fraction (not recorded which). The receptors originated from a human donor who was either an allogeneic HSCT recipient or a stem cell or donor lymphocyte infusion donor (not recorded which). It is not recorded whose cells these are; they may come from a transplant donor. Each CDR3 is given without its conserved first and last residue. The size of a clone is reported for some rows only, either as once, few or many, or as a class for expanded clones.

abundance,j_gene,v_gene,CDR3aa
few,TRBJ1-2,TRBV29-1,SVKDRRDSSKANYGYT
few,TRBJ1-1,TRBV29-1,SVSVRDRVEAF
few,TRBJ1-1,TRBV5-1,ASSWKGDTEAF
NA,TRBJ2-1,TRBV12-3/TRBV12-4,ASSSSGSTGEQF
NA,TRBJ2-7,TRBV15,ATSREAPTIAGEQY
few,TRBJ2-7,TRBV6-2/TRBV6-3,ASSLQEGIYEQY
NA,TRBJ2-1,TRBV20-1,SARGPSGGAPEQF
NA,TRBJ1-1,TRBV2,AGGYTEAF
few,TRBJ2-5,TRBV6-5,ASSYQGGQETQY
NA,TRBJ1-3,TRBV12-3/TRBV12-4,ASSLEGQHGNTIY
NA,TRBJ1-6,TRBV12-3/TRBV12-4,ASSLEGVRSPLH
few,TRBJ2-3,TRBV20-1,SAHRLDTDTQY
many,TRBJ2-7,TRBV5-1,ASSPGQGIGEQY
NA,TRBJ1-2,TRBV4-3,ASSQDTLVGQANYGYT
few,TRBJ2-7,TRBV29-1,SVVGPLGWDEQY
NA,TRBJ2-7,TRBV6-1,AGTLTSGSYEQY
many,TRBJ2-3,TRBV29-1,SVLFLAVGSTDTQY
NA,TRBJ2-2,TRBV2,ASRGVYTGELF
NA,TRBJ2-1,TRBV20-1,SARESSGVGHEQF
few,TRBJ1-1,TRBV20-1,SADTGNTEAF
NA,TRBJ1-2,TRBV3-1,ASSQAPAGGYGYT
NA,TRBJ2-5,TRBV24-1,ATQLGRARGETQY
many,TRBJ2-2,TRBV7-2,ASSLTSGRFSGELF
NA,TRBJ2-5,TRBV18,ASSVDRREPQY
NA,TRBJ1-4,TRBV5-8,ASSLIRREKLF
once,TRBJ2-7,TRBV30,AWTFSYEQY
few,TRBJ2-7,TRBV15,ATSDGPLYEQY
NA,TRBJ1-1,TRBV14,ASSPLGGRTEAF
few,TRBJ2-7,TRBV7-9,ASSFGSNRRDEQY
NA,TRBJ2-2,TRBV4-3,ASSQQRNTGELF
few,TRBJ2-3,TRBV5-1,ASSSDRGSKRTDTQY
NA,TRBJ2-2,TRBV12-3/TRBV12-4,ASSFRGGGQTGELF
many,TRBJ2-1,TRBV29-1,SARDRPLEQF
NA,TRBJ2-3,TRBV6-2/TRBV6-3,ASSYSKKTNTDTQY
NA,TRBJ1-1,TRBV12-3/TRBV12-4,ASSSSPEQEGPEAF
NA,TRBJ2-7,TRBV5-1,ASSFGGGGSYEQY
few,TRBJ2-2,TRBV12-3/TRBV12-4,ASVRAPNTGELF
few,TRBJ2-3,TRBV20-1,SAREGSGMDTQY
few,TRBJ2-1,TRBV3-1,ASSQDRTEQF
NA,TRBJ2-3,TRBV29-1,SVEPEWTGVLDTQY
NA,TRBJ1-4,TRBV20-1,SASRTGVEKLF
NA,TRBJ2-1,TRBV12-5,ASTPGDRGQF
NA,TRBJ2-5,TRBV7-6,ASSPWGATTPGAETQY
few,TRBJ1-5,TRBV24-1,ATSDQPPYRDIGNQPQH
NA,TRBJ1-1,TRBV21-1,ASILDRANTEAF
few,TRBJ2-2,TRBV9,ASSELRAGGGELF
few,TRBJ2-3,TRBV20-1,SARGIAGGVADTQY
few,TRBJ1-3,TRBV30,AFESYTIY
few,TRBJ2-1,TRBV24-1,ATSDRRSSYNEQF
NA,TRBJ2-7,TRBV15,ATSREGSGAYEQY
few,TRBJ1-1,TRBV25-1,ASRVQGREGEAF
NA,TRBJ2-1,TRBV25-1,ASRKYIGGAYNEQF
NA,TRBJ2-1,TRBV12-3/TRBV12-4,ASSFTPRTPEQF
NA,TRBJ2-3,TRBV6-5,ASSYRGGLTDTQY
few,TRBJ1-5,TRBV20-1,SASPGQINQPQH
NA,TRBJ2-1,TRBV7-9,ASRPPTGEVSNEQF
many,TRBJ2-7,TRBV7-2,ASSSGQFYEQY
NA,TRBJ1-6,TRBV27,ASSADRGLYSPLH
NA,TRBJ1-1,TRBV12-3/TRBV12-4,ASSMVGNAEAF
NA,TRBJ2-1,TRBV5-1,ASSLANLAGLYNEQF